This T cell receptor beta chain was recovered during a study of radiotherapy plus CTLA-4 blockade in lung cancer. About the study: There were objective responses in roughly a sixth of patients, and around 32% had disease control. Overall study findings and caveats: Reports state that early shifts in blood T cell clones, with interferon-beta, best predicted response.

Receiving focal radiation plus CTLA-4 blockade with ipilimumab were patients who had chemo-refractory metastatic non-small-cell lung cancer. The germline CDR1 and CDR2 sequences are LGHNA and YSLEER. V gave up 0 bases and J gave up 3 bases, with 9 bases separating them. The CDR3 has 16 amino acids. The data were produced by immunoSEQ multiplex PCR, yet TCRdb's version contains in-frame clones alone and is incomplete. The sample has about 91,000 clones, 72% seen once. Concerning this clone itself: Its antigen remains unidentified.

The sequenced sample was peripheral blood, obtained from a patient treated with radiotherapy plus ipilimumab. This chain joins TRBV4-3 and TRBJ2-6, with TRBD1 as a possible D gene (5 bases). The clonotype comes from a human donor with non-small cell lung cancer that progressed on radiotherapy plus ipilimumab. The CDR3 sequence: CASSQDPDSGANVLTF. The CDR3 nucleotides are TGCGCCAGCAGCCAAGATCCCGACAGTGGGGCCAACGTCCTGACTTTC.